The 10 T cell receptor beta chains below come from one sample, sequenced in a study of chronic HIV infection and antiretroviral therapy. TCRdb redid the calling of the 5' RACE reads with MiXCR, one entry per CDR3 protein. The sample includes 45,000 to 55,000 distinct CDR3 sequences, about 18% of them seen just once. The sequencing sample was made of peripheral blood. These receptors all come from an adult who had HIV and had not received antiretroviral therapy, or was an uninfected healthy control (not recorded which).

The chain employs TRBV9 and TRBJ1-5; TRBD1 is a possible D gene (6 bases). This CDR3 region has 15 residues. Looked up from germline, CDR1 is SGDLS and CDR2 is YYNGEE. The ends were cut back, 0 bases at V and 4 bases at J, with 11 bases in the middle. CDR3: CASSVAGTSNQPQHF. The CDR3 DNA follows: TGTGCCAGCAGCGTAGCGGGGACAAGTAATCAGCCCCAGCATTTT.

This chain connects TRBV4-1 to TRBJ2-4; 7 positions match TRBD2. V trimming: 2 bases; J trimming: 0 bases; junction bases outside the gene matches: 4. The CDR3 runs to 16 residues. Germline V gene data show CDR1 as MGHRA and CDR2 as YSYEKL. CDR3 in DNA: TGCGCCAGCAGCCAACTGGCGGGGGTAGCCAAAAACATTCAGTACTTC. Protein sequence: CASSQLAGVAKNIQYF.

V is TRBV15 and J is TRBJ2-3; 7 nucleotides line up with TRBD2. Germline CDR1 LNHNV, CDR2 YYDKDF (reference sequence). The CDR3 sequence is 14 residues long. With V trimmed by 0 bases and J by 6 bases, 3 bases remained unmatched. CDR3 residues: CATSRDAGADTQYF. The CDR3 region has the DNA TGTGCCACCAGCAGAGACGCGGGAGCTGATACGCAGTATTTT.

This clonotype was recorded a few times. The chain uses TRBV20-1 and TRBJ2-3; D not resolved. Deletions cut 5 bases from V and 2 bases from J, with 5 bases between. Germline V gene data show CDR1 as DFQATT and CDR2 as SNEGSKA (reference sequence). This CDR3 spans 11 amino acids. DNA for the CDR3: TGCAGTGCTGATTACACAGATACGCAGTATTTT. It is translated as CSADYTDTQYF.

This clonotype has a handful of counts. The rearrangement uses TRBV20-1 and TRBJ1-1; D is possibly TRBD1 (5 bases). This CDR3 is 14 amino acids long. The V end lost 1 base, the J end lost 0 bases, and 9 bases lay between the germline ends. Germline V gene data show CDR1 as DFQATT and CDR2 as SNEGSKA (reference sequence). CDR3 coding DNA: TGCAGTGCTAGAGTGGGGCAGGTGAACACTGAAGCTTTCTTT. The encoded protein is CSARVGQVNTEAFF.

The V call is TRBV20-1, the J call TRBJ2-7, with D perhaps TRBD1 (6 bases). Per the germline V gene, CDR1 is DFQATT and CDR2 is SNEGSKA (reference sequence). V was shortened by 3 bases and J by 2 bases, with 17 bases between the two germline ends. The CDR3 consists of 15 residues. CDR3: CSARGATLTPYEQYF. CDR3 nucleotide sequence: TGCAGTGCTAGGGGGGCAACACTCACTCCCTACGAGCAGTACTTC.

The CDR3 DNA sequence: TGTGCCAGCAGCTTCAGCACAGGGGGGAATTCACCCCTCCACTTT. This gives the protein CASSFSTGGNSPLHF. The V and J genes are TRBV7-2 and TRBJ1-6; 8 bases fit TRBD1. Germline CDR1 reads SGHTA; CDR2 reads FQGNSA. The CDR3 covers 15 residues. The ends lost 3 bases at V and 7 bases at J; junction bases unmatched: 5.

CDR3 bases: TGTGCCAGCAGTGAAGCACAGACCTACGAGCAGTACTTC. Translation gives CASSEAQTYEQYF. This rearrangement joins TRBV2 to TRBJ2-7; the D is unclear. Trimming removed 0 bases from V and 2 bases from J, with 5 bases in between. The germline V gene encodes CDR1 SNHLY and CDR2 FYNNEI. CDR3 length: 13 amino acids. Variable domain in full (rest from reference TRBV2 and TRBJ2-7): EPEVTQTPSHQVTQMGQEVILRCVPISNHLYFYWYRQILGQKVEFLVSFYNNEISEKSEIFDDQFSVERPDGSNFTLKIRSTKLEDSAMYFCASSEAQTYEQYFGPGTRLTVT.

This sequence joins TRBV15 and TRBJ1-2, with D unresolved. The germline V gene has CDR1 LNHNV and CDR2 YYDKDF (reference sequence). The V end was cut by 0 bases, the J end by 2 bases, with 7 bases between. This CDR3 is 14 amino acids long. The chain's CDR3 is CATSRDGGNYGYTF. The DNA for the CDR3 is TGTGCCACCAGCAGAGATGGAGGAAACTATGGCTACACCTTC.

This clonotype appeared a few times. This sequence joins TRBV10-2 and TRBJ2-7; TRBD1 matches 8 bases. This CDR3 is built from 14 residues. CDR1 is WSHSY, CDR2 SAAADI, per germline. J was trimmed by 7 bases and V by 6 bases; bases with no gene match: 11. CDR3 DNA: TGCGCCAGCAGCCCCGGGACAGGTCTATTGGAGCAGTACTTC. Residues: CASSPGTGLLEQYF.